This passage covers 14 T cell receptor beta chains from one sample sequenced in a study of CD8 T cells in ankylosing spondylitis. Study-level results: The study identified a TCR beta motif of seven or eight highly homologous variants that appeared characteristic of ankylosing spondylitis blood.

TCRdb fed the 5' RACE reads into MiXCR, producing one record per CDR3 protein. Here the sample spans 750,000 to 850,000 distinct CDR3 sequences, 10% to 15% being singletons. These receptors' targets are unknown. Sequences were obtained from blood, either unsorted or a sorted T cell fraction (not recorded which). The receptors were gathered from a male donor with ankylosing spondylitis.

This clonotype was recorded many times. The chain links TRBV29-1 to TRBJ2-7; 7 bases agree with TRBD2. This CDR3 is built from 12 residues. J gave up 3 bases and V 7 bases, and 6 bases lay outside the gene matches. Germline loops: CDR1 SQVTM, CDR2 ANQGSEA. CDR3 in amino acids: CSGTSGNYEQYF. CDR3 bases: TGCAGCGGGACTAGTGGTAACTACGAGCAGTACTTC.

V usage is TRBV12-3 or TRBV12-4 and J usage is TRBJ1-2; D remains ambiguous. Trimming removed 5 bases at V and 7 bases at J, with 14 bases between. The length of the CDR3 is 13 residues. CDR3 region: CASSRQDLGGYTF. CDR3 in DNA: TGTGCCAGCAGTCGACAAGACCTGGGTGGCTACACCTTC.

The rearrangement uses TRBV7-2 and TRBJ2-7, with D perhaps matching TRBD2 (7 bases). Germline CDR1 SGHTA, CDR2 FQGNSA. V dropped 0 bases and J dropped 0 bases, with 12 bases sitting between them. The CDR3 covers 16 residues. This CDR3 is CASSLAGGPGSYEQYF. DNA of the CDR3: TGTGCCAGCAGCTTAGCGGGGGGGCCGGGCTCCTACGAGCAGTACTTC.

Only a few counts were recorded for this clonotype. V usage is TRBV2 and J usage is TRBJ2-2; D is perhaps TRBD2 (5 bases). The germline V gene has CDR1 SNHLY and CDR2 FYNNEI. V was pared by 6 bases and J by 0 bases, with 14 bases between. The CDR3 contains 16 residues. Written as DNA, the CDR3 is TGTGCCAGCAGCCCGAGGGCAGGATCGAACACCGGGGAGCTGTTTTTT. Amino acid sequence: CASSPRAGSNTGELFF.

V usage is TRBV10-3 and J usage is TRBJ2-2; TRBD1 might be the D (6 bases). The CDR3 is 16 amino acids. The germline gives CDR1 ENHRY, CDR2 SYGVKD. The V end was cut by 5 bases, the J end by 3 bases, with 16 bases between. CDR3 amino acids: CAISPRTVKDTGELFF. CDR3 nucleotide sequence: TGTGCCATCAGTCCACGGACAGTCAAGGACACCGGGGAGCTGTTTTTT.

This clonotype was found a few times. This chain uses TRBV12-3 or TRBV12-4 with TRBJ2-3; D could derive from TRBD1 or TRBD2 (5 bases each). The ends were cut back, 3 bases at V and 4 bases at J, with 14 bases in the middle. This CDR3 has 15 residues. CDR3 region: CASSFSVGLPDTQYF. CDR3 DNA sequence: TGTGCCAGCAGTTTTAGCGTGGGGCTGCCAGATACGCAGTATTTT.

This clonotype appeared many times. V usage is TRBV20-1 and J usage is TRBJ2-7; D possibly corresponds to TRBD1 (6 bases). Germline loops: CDR1 DFQATT, CDR2 SNEGSKA (reference sequence). The V gene lost 6 bases and the J gene lost 0 bases, with 12 bases spanning the gap. CDR3 length equals 13 residues. DNA of the CDR3: TGCAGTGCAATAACAGGGCCCTCCTACGAGCAGTACTTC. It encodes CSAITGPSYEQYF.

The V and J genes are TRBV7-2 and TRBJ2-7, with D perhaps being TRBD1 or TRBD2 (6 bases each). The CDR3 spans 14 residues. V was pared by 5 bases and J by 6 bases, with 17 bases between. Germline V gene data show CDR1 as SGHTA and CDR2 as FQGNSA. CDR3: CASSRGQTSREQYF. The CDR3 nucleotides read TGTGCCAGCAGCCGGGGGCAGACTAGTCGCGAGCAGTACTTC.

The chain has TRBV5-1 and TRBJ2-2; 9 positions agree with TRBD1. The CDR3 has 16 residues. CDR1 is SGHRS, CDR2 YFSETQ, per germline. V gave up 5 bases and J gave up 5 bases; unmatched junction bases: 10. CDR3 protein: CASSPTTGGLTGELFF. The CDR3 DNA sequence: TGCGCCAGCAGTCCAACTACAGGGGGCTTGACCGGGGAGCTGTTTTTT. Together with reference TRBV5-1 and TRBJ2-2, the CDR3 gives the full variable domain: KAGVTQTPRYLIKTRGQQVTLSCSPISGHRSVSWYQQTPGQGLQFLFEYFSETQRNKGNFPGRFSGRQFSNSRSEMNVSTLELGDSALYLCASSPTTGGLTGELFFGEGSRLTVL.

This clonotype has a count of ten or more. The rearrangement joins TRBV4-3 to TRBJ1-3; no clear D. Germline CDR1 is LGHNA and CDR2 is YSLEER. CDR3 length: 11 residues. The germline V and J ends were trimmed by 1 base and 10 bases, with 5 bases remaining between them. For the CDR3, the DNA is TGCGCCAGCAGCCAAGCTGGAACCATATATTTT. Protein: CASSQAGTIYF.

This clonotype was detected a few times. The chain links TRBV25-1 to TRBJ2-3; D remains ambiguous. This CDR3 is built from 15 residues. Trimming removed 5 bases at V and 6 bases at J, with 18 bases between. Germline assignment: CDR1 MGHDK and CDR2 SYGVNS. The CDR3 coding sequence is TGTGCCAGCAGTACGGCAGTCCCCAACTTGGATACGCAGTATTTT. Translation gives CASSTAVPNLDTQYF.

This clonotype occurred a few times. The chain couples TRBV20-1 to TRBJ2-1; D unclear. Per germline, CDR1 DFQATT and CDR2 SNEGSKA (reference sequence). Trimming removed 3 bases from V and 0 bases from J, with 9 bases in between. The CDR3 extends over 14 amino acids. CDR3 bases: TGCAGTGCTAGGGAAGGGAACTCCTACAATGAGCAGTTCTTC. Translation gives CSAREGNSYNEQFF.

The rearrangement links TRBV20-1 to TRBJ2-7; D may be TRBD1 (6 bases). This CDR3 is 15 amino acids long. Germline assignment: CDR1 DFQATT and CDR2 SNEGSKA (reference sequence). V was clipped by 0 bases and J by 2 bases, with 14 bases between them. The CDR3 spells CSARDLGQFAYEQYF. CDR3 nucleotide sequence: TGCAGTGCTAGAGACTTAGGACAGTTTGCCTACGAGCAGTACTTC.

This chain connects TRBV20-1 to TRBJ1-5, with TRBD1 matching over 10 bases. The CDR3 length is 16 residues. Per germline, CDR1 DFQATT and CDR2 SNEGSKA (reference sequence). Germline trimming cut 6 bases from V and 2 bases from J; bases unmatched to any gene: 10. CDR3 residues: CSARTGGTAGNQPQHF. The CDR3 region has the DNA TGCAGTGCCCGGACAGGGGGAACCGCTGGCAATCAGCCCCAGCATTTT.